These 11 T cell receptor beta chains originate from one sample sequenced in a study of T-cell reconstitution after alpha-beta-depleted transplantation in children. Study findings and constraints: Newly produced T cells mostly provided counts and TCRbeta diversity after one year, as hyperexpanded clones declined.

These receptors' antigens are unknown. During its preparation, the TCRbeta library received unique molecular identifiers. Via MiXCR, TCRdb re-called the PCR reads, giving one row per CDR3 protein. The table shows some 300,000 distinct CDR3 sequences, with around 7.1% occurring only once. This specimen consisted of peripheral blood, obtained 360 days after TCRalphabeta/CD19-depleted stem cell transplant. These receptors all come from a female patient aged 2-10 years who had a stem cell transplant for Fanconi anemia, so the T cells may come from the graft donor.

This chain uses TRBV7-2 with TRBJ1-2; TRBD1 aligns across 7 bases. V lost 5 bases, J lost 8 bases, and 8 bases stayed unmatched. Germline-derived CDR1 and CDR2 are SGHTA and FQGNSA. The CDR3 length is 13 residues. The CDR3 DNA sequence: TGTGCCAGCAGCCGGGACAGTGTGGAAGGCTACACCTTC. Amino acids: CASSRDSVEGYTF.

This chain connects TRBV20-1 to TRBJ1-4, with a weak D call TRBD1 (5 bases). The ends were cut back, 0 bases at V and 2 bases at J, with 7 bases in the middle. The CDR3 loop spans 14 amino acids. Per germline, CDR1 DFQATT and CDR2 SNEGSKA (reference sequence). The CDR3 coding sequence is TGCAGTGCTAGAGAATGGGGGACTAATGAAAAACTGTTTTTT. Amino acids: CSAREWGTNEKLFF.

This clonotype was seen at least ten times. The CDR3 loop reads CASSFRPSSYNEQFF. In nucleotides, the CDR3 is TGTGCCAGCAGTTTCCGACCTAGCTCCTACAATGAGCAGTTCTTC. The chain combines TRBV6-5 with TRBJ2-1; D gene uncertain. In germline, CDR1 is MNHEY, CDR2 SVGAGI. V dropped 4 bases and J dropped 0 bases, with 10 bases sitting between them. This CDR3 is built from 15 residues.

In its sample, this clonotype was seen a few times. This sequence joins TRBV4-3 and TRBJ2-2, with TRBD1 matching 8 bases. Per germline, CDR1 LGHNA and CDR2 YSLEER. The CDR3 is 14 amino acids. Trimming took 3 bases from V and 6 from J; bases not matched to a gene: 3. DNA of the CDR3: TGCGCCAGCAGCCAGGACAGGGATTCCGGGGAGCTGTTTTTT. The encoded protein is CASSQDRDSGELFF.

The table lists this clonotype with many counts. CDR3 nucleotides: TGTGCCACCCGGATGGGACAGGGCACAGATACGCAGTATTTT. Its protein product is CATRMGQGTDTQYF. This chain joins TRBV10-3 and TRBJ2-3; 8 bases are shared with TRBD1. Germline values: CDR1 ENHRY, CDR2 SYGVKD. CDR3 length: 14 amino acids. The junction had 7 bases not matched to a gene; V was cut back by 10 bases and J by 1 base.

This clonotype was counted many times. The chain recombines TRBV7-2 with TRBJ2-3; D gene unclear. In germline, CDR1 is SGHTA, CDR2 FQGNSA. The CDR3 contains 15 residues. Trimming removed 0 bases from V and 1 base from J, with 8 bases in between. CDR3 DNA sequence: TGTGCCAGCAGCTTAGCGATGAAAGGCACAGATACGCAGTATTTT. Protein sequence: CASSLAMKGTDTQYF. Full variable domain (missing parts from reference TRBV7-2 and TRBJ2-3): GAGVSQSPSNKVTEKGKDVELRCDPISGHTALYWYRQSLGQGLEFLIYFQGNSAPDKSGLPSDRFSAERTGGSVSTLTIQRTQQEDSAVYLCASSLAMKGTDTQYFGPGTRLTVL.

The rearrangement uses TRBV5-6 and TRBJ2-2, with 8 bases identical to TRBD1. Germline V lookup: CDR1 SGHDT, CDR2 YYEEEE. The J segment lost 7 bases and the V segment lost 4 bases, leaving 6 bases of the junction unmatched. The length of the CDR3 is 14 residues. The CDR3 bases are TGTGCCAGCAGCCAGGGACAGGAAATCGGGGAGCTGTTTTTT. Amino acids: CASSQGQEIGELFF. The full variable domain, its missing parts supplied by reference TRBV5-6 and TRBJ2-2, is DAGVTQSPTHLIKTRGQQVTLRCSPKSGHDTVSWYQQALGQGPQFIFQYYEEEERQRGNFPDRFSGHQFPNYSSELNVNALLLGDSALYLCASSQGQEIGELFFGEGSRLTVL.

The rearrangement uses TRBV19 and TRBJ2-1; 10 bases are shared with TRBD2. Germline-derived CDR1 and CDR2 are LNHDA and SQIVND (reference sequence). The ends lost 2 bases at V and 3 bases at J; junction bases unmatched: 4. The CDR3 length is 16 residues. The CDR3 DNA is TGTGCCAGTAGTATAAGCCTAGCGGGGGACTACAATGAGCAGTTCTTC. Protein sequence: CASSISLAGDYNEQFF.

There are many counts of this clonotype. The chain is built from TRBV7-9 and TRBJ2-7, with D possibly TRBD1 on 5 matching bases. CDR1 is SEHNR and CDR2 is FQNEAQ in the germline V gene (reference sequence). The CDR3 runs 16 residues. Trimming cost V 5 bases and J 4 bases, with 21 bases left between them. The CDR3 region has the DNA TGTGCCAGCAGCGAAAGCCTAGGGGAAATGATATACGAGCAGTACTTC. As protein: CASSESLGEMIYEQYF. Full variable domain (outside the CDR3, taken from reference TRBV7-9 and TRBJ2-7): DTGVSQNPRHKITKRGQNVTFRCDPISEHNRLYWYRQTLGQGPEFLTYFQNEAQLEKSRLLSDRFSAERPKGSFSTLEIQRTEQGDSAMYLCASSESLGEMIYEQYFGPGTRLTVT.

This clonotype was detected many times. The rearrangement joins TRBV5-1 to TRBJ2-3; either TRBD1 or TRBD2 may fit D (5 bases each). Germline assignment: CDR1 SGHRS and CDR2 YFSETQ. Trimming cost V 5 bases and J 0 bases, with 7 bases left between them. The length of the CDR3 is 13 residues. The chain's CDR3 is CASSGTSTDTQYF. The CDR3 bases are TGCGCCAGCAGTGGGACCAGCACAGATACGCAGTATTTT.

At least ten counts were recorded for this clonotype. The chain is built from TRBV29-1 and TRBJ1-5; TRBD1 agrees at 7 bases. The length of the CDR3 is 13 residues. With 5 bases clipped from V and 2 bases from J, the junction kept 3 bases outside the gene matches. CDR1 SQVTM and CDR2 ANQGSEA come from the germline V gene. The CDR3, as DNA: TGCAGCGTTCAGGGGGGGGGCAATCAGCCCCAGCATTTT. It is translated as CSVQGGGNQPQHF. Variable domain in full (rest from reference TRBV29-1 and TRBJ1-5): SAVISQKPSRDICQRGTSLTIQCQVDSQVTMMFWYRQQPGQSLTLIATANQGSEATYESGFVIDKFPISRPNLTFSTLTVSNMSPEDSSIYLCSVQGGGNQPQHFGDGTRLSIL.